This T cell receptor (beta chain) was documented in a study of beta chain features in type 1 diabetes. The study's findings and limits: Moderately but significantly shorter TCRB CDR3s were found in Type 1 diabetes patients in all four CD4+ subsets.

CD45RO/CCR7/CD25/CD127/CD95/CD27 separated CD4+ naive, central memory, regulatory and stem cell-like memory cells by sorting. Trimming took off 2 bases at V and 8 bases at J, with 16 bases between the two ends. The CDR3 sequence is 14 residues long. Germline CDR1 SQVTM, CDR2 ANQGSEA. The whole isolated RNA underwent reverse transcription, so sequencing captured expressed TCRB transcripts. Profiled with immunoSEQ multiplex PCR; TCRdb holds only in-frame clones, not every one. The sample consists of about 270,000 clones, 13% to 15% of them appearing once. This clone was recorded a few times. Its antigen is as yet unknown.

The receptor comes from a man aged 25 to 40 with type 1 diabetes. This chain links TRBV29-1 with TRBJ2-1; D uncertain. The sample comprised naive CD4+ T cells from blood. CDR3 DNA sequence: TGCAGCGTTGAAAAGCTAGTATTGTTCCATGAGCAGTTCTTC. Translating gives CSVEKLVLFHEQFF.